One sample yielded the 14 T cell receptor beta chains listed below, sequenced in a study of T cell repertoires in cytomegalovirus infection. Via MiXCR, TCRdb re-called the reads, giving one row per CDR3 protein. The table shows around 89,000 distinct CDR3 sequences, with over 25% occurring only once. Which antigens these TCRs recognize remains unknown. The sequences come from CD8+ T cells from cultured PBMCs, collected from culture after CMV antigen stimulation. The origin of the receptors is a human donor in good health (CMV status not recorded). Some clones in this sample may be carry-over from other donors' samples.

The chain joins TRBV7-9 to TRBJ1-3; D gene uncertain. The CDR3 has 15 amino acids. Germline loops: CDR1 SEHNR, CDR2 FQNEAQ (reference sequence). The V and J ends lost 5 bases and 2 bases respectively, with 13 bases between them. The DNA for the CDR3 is TGTGCCAGCAGCCCCGGACTCCCCCCTGGAAACACCATATATTTT. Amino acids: CASSPGLPPGNTIYF.

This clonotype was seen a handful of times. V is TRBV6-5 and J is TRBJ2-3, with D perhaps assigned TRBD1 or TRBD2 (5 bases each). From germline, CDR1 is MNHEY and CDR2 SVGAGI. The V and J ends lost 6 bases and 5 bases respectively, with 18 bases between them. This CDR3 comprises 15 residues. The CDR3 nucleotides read TGTGCCAGCAGCCCGTCCGGGACCGCCCAAGATACGCAGTATTTT. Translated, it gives CASSPSGTAQDTQYF.

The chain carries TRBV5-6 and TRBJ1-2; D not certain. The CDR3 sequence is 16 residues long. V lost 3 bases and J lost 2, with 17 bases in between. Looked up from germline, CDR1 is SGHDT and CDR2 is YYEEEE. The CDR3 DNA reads TGTGCCAGCAGCTCCAACATCTGGACGGAAAACTATGGCTACACCTTC. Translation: CASSSNIWTENYGYTF.

The CDR3 loop is CASSLGAVVSGETQYF. The DNA for the CDR3 is TGTGCCAGCAGCTTAGGAGCAGTCGTATCGGGAGAGACCCAGTACTTC. The rearrangement uses TRBV7-2 and TRBJ2-5; D remains unclear. The CDR3 totals 16 residues. Germline values: CDR1 SGHTA, CDR2 FQGNSA. Trimming removed 1 base from V and 4 bases from J, with 16 bases in between.

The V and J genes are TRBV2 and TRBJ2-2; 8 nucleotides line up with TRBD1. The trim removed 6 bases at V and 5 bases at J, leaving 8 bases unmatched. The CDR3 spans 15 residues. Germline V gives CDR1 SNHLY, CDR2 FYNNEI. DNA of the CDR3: TGTGCCAGCAGCGTGACAGGGGCTTGGACCGGGGAGCTGTTTTTT. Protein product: CASSVTGAWTGELFF.

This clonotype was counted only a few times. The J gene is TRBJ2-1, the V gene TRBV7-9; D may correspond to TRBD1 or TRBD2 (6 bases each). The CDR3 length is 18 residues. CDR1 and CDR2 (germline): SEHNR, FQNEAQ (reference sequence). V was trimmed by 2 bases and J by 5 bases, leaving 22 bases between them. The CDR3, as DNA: TGTGCCAGCAGCTTACCCTCTTGGCCCGGGGGCGCAAACAATGAGCAGTTCTTC. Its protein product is CASSLPSWPGGANNEQFF.

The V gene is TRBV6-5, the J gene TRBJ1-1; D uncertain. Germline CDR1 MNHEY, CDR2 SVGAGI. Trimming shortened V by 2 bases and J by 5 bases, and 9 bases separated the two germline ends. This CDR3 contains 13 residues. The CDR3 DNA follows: TGTGCCAGCAGTTACCAAGTAGCGACTGAAGCTTTCTTT. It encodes CASSYQVATEAFF.

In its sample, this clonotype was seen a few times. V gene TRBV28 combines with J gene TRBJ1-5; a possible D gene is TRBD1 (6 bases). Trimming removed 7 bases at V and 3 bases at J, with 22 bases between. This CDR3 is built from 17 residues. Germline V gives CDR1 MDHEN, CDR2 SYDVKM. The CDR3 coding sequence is TGTGCCAGCACCCCTCCGGGGGCACAGGGTCCCAATCAGCCCCAGCATTTT. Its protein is CASTPPGAQGPNQPQHF.

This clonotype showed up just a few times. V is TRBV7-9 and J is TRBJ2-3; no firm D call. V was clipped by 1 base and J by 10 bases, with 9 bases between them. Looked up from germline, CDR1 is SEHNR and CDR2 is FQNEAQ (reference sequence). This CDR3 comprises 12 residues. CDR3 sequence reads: CASSLEDLSQYF. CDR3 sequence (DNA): TGTGCCAGCAGCTTAGAGGACCTTTCGCAGTATTTT.

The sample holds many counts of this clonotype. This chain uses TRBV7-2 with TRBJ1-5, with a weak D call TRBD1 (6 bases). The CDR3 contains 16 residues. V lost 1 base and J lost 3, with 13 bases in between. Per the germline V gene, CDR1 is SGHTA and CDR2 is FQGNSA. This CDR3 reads CASSLEAGTNNQPQHF. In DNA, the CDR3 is TGTGCCAGCAGCTTAGAGGCGGGGACAAACAATCAGCCCCAGCATTTT.

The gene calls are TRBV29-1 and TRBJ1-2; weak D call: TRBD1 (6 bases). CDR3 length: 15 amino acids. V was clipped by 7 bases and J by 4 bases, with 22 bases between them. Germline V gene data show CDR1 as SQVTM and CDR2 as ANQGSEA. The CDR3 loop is CSAEGGTTLSYGYTF. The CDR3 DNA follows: TGCAGCGCCGAGGGTGGGACAACCCTTAGCTATGGCTACACCTTC.

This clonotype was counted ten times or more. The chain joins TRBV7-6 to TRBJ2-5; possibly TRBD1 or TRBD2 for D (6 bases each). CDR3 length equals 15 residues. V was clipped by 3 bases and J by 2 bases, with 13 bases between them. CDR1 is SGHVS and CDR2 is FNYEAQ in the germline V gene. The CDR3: CASSFFGGLQETQYF. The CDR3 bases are TGTGCCAGCAGCTTTTTTGGGGGGCTACAAGAGACCCAGTACTTC.

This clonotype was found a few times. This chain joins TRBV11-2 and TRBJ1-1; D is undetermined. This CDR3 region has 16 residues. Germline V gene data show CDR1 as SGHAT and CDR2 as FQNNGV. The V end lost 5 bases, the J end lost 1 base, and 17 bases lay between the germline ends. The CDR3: CASSPWRASRNTEAFF. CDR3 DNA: TGTGCCAGCAGCCCCTGGCGGGCTAGCCGGAACACTGAAGCTTTCTTT.

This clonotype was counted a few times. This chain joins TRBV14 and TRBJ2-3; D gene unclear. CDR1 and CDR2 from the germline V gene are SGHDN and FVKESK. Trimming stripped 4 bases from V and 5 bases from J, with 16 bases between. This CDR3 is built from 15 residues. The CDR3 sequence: CASSPTRAPGDTQYF. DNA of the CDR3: TGTGCCAGCAGCCCTACACGGGCCCCCGGAGATACGCAGTATTTT.